This T cell receptor beta chain was identified during a study of blood T cell repertoires in COVID-19. This CDR3 comprises 16 residues. Germline CDR1 reads MNHEY; CDR2 reads SVGAGI. With 2 bases removed from V and 5 bases from J, the gap between germline ends came to 15 bases. This clone was found once. As processed by the authors: Counts of nucleated cells, estimated from reference gene primer amplification, were obtained. Profiled with immunoSEQ multiplex PCR; TCRdb holds only in-frame clones, not every one. V, J and clone size are those of that table, while D and trimming were read from the DNA. This sample has 200,000 to 300,000 clones, with 84% found just once.

The chain combines TRBV6-5 with TRBJ2-2, with D perhaps TRBD2 (5 bases). The material sequenced was peripheral blood. The receptor comes from a man aged 55 to 70 with acute or convalescent COVID-19. CDR3 DNA: TGTGCCAGCAGTTACAGGGCCCCGAGGAGGACCGGGGAGCTGTTTTTT. Its protein product is CASSYRAPRRTGELFF.